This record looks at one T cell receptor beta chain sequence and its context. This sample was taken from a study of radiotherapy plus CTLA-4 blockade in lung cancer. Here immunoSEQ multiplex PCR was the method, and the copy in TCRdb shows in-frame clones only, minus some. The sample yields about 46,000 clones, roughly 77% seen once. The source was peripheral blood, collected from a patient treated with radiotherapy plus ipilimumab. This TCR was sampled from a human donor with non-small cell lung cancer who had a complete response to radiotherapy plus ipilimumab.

The CDR3, as DNA: TGTGCCAGCAGCTCGCTAGCGGGAGGGGGAAACACCGGGGAGCTGTTTTTT. Protein sequence: CASSSLAGGGNTGELFF. J is TRBJ2-2 and V is TRBV27, with 12 bases that match TRBD2. Germline trimming cut 6 bases from V and 2 bases from J; bases unmatched to any gene: 7. The germline V gene has CDR1 MNHEY and CDR2 SMNVEV (reference sequence). The CDR3 is 17 residues long.